This T cell receptor beta chain was profiled in a study of beta chain features in type 1 diabetes. Study details: Patients and healthy donors were similar in age, gender and cell yields. The study, taken as a whole, reports: All four CD4+ subsets from Type 1 diabetes patients carried moderately but significantly shorter TCRB CDR3s.

A note on this clone: Its target is not known.

Trimming took off 6 bases at V and 3 bases at J, with 12 bases between the two ends. This CDR3 has 13 amino acids. Per the germline V gene, CDR1 is MNHEY and CDR2 is SVGAGI. Every isolated RNA sample was fully reverse transcribed, so sequencing captured expressed TCRB transcripts. Assay used: immunoSEQ multiplex PCR; TCRdb lists only in-frame clones, some missing. The sample holds about 620,000 clones, about 16% seen once. The clonotype comes from a man aged 18 to 29 in good health. This chain joins TRBV6-5 and TRBJ2-7, with D tentatively TRBD1 (6 bases). Specimen: naive CD4+ T cells from blood. The CDR3 region is CASSPGQNYEQYF. As DNA, the CDR3 is TGTGCCAGCAGCCCGGGACAAAACTACGAGCAGTACTTC.